Presented here are 8 T cell receptor beta chains from one specimen sequenced in a study of Graves' ophthalmopathy and Graves' hyperthyroidism. Amplification from RNA transcripts yielded the TCR beta CDR3 regions. The library came from an HTBI-primed first-round RT-PCR and a second-round multiplex PCR. TCRdb redid the calling of the multiplex PCR reads with MiXCR, one entry per CDR3 protein. There are hundreds of thousands of distinct CDR3 sequences in the sample; just over 40% occur only once, and 3.3% lies in the top ten. What was sequenced was peripheral blood. The receptors were gathered from an adult man with Graves' ophthalmopathy.

Remarks on this clonotype: Just one base apart from a much larger clone, this may be a read error. V and J are TRBV7-2 and TRBJ1-1; no clear D gene. CDR3 length equals 14 residues. The germline V gene has CDR1 SGHTA and CDR2 FQGNSA. Trimming removed 6 bases at V and 3 bases at J, with 14 bases between. Here the CDR3 reads CASRPTPRDTEAFF. DNA for the CDR3: TGTGCCAGCAGGCCAACTCCCCGGGACACTGAAGCTTTCTTT.

The chain couples TRBV9 to TRBJ1-6; TRBD1 matches 8 bases. In germline, CDR1 is SGDLS, CDR2 YYNGEE. CDR3 length equals 15 residues. V shed 5 bases, J shed 7 bases, and the junction held 8 bases outside the gene matches. The CDR3 loop reads CASRLLGQGNSPLHF. The CDR3 DNA sequence: TGTGCCAGCAGATTACTTGGACAGGGAAATTCACCCCTCCACTTT.

Details on this clonotype: At one boundary the junction diverges from the germline segment, which might be a read error. This chain joins TRBV25-1 and TRBJ1-4, with D perhaps TRBD1 (6 bases). The CDR3 runs 14 residues. Germline loops: CDR1 MGHDK, CDR2 SYGVNS. CDR3 region: CASSESGHPEKLLF. CDR3 nucleotide sequence: TGTGCCAGCAGTGAATCGGGACATCCGGAAAAACTGCTTTTT. Variable domain in full (rest from reference TRBV25-1 and TRBJ1-4): EADIYQTPRYLVIGTGKKITLECSQTMGHDKMYWYQQDPGMELHLIHYSYGVNSTEKGDLSSESTVSRIRTEHFPLTLESARPSHTSQYLCASSESGHPEKLLFGSGTQLSVL.

In this sample, this clonotype turned up many times. The rearrangement joins TRBV2 to TRBJ1-1; no reliable D call. The V end was cut by 5 bases, the J end by 1 base, with 8 bases between. Germline V lookup: CDR1 SNHLY, CDR2 FYNNEI. There are 13 residues in the CDR3. CDR3 in amino acids: CASSYGGNTEAFF. CDR3 sequence (DNA): TGTGCCAGCAGTTACGGCGGGAACACTGAAGCTTTCTTT.

At least ten counts were recorded for this clonotype. The rearrangement joins TRBV12-3 or TRBV12-4 to TRBJ1-2; 9 bases align to TRBD1. This CDR3 has 13 amino acids. After removal of 4 bases from V and 7 bases from J, the junction contained 4 bases not matched to a gene. CDR3 bases: TGTGCCAGCAGTTCCGGGACAGGGTTTGGCTACACCTTC. Translation: CASSSGTGFGYTF.

V gene TRBV14 combines with J gene TRBJ2-2, with 12 bases lining up with TRBD2. V lost 1 base and J lost 5; bases outside the gene matches: 5. Germline CDR1 is SGHDN and CDR2 is FVKESK. This CDR3 is built from 17 residues. The CDR3 reads CASSQGLAGVQTGELFF. In nucleotides, the CDR3 is TGTGCCAGCAGCCAAGGACTAGCGGGAGTTCAGACCGGGGAGCTGTTTTTT.

The V call is TRBV7-2, the J call TRBJ2-5, with a weak D call TRBD1 (5 bases). The V gene's germline CDR1 is SGHTA and CDR2 FQGNSA. V was clipped by 11 bases and J by 4 bases, with 20 bases between them. The CDR3 sequence is 14 residues long. The CDR3 spells CAWSVRSRVETQYF. In DNA form, the CDR3 reads TGTGCCTGGAGTGTACGGTCCAGGGTAGAGACCCAGTACTTC.

The V call is TRBV7-9, the J call TRBJ2-5, with D possibly being TRBD1 (6 bases). Germline CDR1 reads SEHNR; CDR2 reads FQNEAQ (reference sequence). Trimming stripped 1 base from V and 9 bases from J, with 9 bases between. This CDR3 is 12 amino acids long. CDR3 loop: CASSLGGQPQYF. In DNA, the CDR3 is TGTGCCAGCAGCTTAGGGGGGCAGCCCCAGTACTTC.